This passage covers 27 T cell receptor beta chains from one sample sequenced in a study of cytomegalovirus exposure and HLA in healthy donors. The PCR employed 60 Vbeta primers together with 13 Jbeta primers. The method was immunoSEQ multiplex PCR; TCRdb's version includes in-frame clones alone and lacks a portion of them. This sample has 90,000 to 100,000 clones, with over 75% found just once. Sequenced material: PBMCs. The receptor set was obtained from a man between 18 and 35 years old in good health and CMV-seronegative.

The rearrangement joins TRBV7-8 to TRBJ1-1; 10 bases agree with TRBD1. The CDR3 consists of 18 residues. Trimming removed 2 bases from V and 0 bases from J; junction bases left unmatched: 9. Germline V gene data show CDR1 as SGHVS and CDR2 as FQNEAQ. The CDR3 sequence: CASSLPPTGGGMNTEAFF. The CDR3 coding sequence is TGTGCCAGCAGCTTACCCCCGACAGGGGGCGGCATGAACACTGAAGCTTTCTTT. Drawing the rest from reference TRBV7-8 and TRBJ1-1, the complete variable domain is GAGVSQSPRYKVAKRGQDVALRCDPISGHVSLFWYQQALGQGPEFLTYFQNEAQLDKSGLPSDRFFAERPEGSVSTLKIQRTQQEDSAVYLCASSLPPTGGGMNTEAFFGQGTRLTVV.

The chain employs TRBV6-5 and TRBJ2-1; D gene unclear. The V and J ends lost 4 bases and 10 bases respectively, with 14 bases between them. The CDR3 consists of 13 residues. CDR1 and CDR2 from the germline V gene are MNHEY and SVGAGI. The CDR3 DNA reads as TGTGCCAGCAGTTCGCCAGAGACAAGCGAGCAGTTCTTC. Its protein is CASSSPETSEQFF.

This chain uses TRBV11-1 with TRBJ2-7; D is perhaps TRBD2 (5 bases). The germline V gene encodes CDR1 SGHAT and CDR2 FQDESV (reference sequence). This CDR3 region has 13 residues. Trimming shortened V by 7 bases and J by 7 bases, and 17 bases separated the two germline ends. Here the CDR3 DNA reads TGTGCCAGCACCAAAGAAGACGAGGGTGAGCAGTACTTC. Residues: CASTKEDEGEQYF.

A few counts support this clone. This chain links TRBV9 with TRBJ2-3; 8 bases fit TRBD2. The V segment lost 0 bases and the J segment 4 bases; nucleotides outside the gene matches: 7. This CDR3 is 16 amino acids long. CDR1 and CDR2 from the germline V gene are SGDLS and YYNGEE. The CDR3 DNA reads as TGTGCCAGCAGCGTAGGGACTAGCCCCAGATCAGATACGCAGTATTTT. Translation gives CASSVGTSPRSDTQYF.

The rearrangement joins TRBV18 to TRBJ1-2; possible D gene TRBD1, 6 bases. CDR3 length: 13 amino acids. Looked up from germline, CDR1 is KGHSH and CDR2 is LQKENI. The V end was cut by 2 bases, the J end by 8 bases, with 12 bases between. CDR3 sequence reads: CASSPGGTSGYTF. The CDR3 DNA follows: TGTGCCAGCTCACCAGGGGGCACGAGCGGCTACACCTTC.

This clone was found a few times. CDR3 bases: TGCGCCAGCAGCTTGGAACAGTTCACAGATACGCAGTATTTT. The encoded protein is CASSLEQFTDTQYF. The chain uses TRBV5-1 and TRBJ2-3; D is undetermined. CDR3 length: 14 residues. Germline CDR1 is SGHRS and CDR2 is YFSETQ. V was pared by 0 bases and J by 2 bases, with 7 bases between.

This clone was counted once. The V gene is TRBV5-1, the J gene TRBJ2-7; D is possibly TRBD2 (5 bases). CDR1 is SGHRS and CDR2 is YFSETQ in the germline V gene. V lost 7 bases to trimming and J lost 0 bases, with 17 bases between them. This CDR3 has 15 amino acids. The CDR3 DNA is TGCGCCAGCTTTGGGTTGGGAGAGAGCTCCTACGAGCAGTACTTC. This encodes CASFGLGESSYEQYF.

The count of this clone is one. The V gene is TRBV19, the J gene TRBJ2-1, with D possibly matching TRBD1 (5 bases). The V gene's germline CDR1 is LNHDA and CDR2 SQIVND (reference sequence). V lost 11 bases and J lost 5, with 13 bases in between. The CDR3 loop spans 12 amino acids. The CDR3 DNA is TGTGCCGCCGCAGGGCTTGACAATGAGCAGTTCTTC. As protein: CAAAGLDNEQFF.

This chain joins TRBV19 and TRBJ1-5, with 9 positions matching TRBD1. The length of the CDR3 is 17 residues. The germline gives CDR1 LNHDA, CDR2 SQIVND (reference sequence). Trimming at V came to 1 base and at J to 8 bases, leaving 12 bases not matched to a gene. The CDR3 spells CASSIVIRTGDLKPQHF. CDR3 DNA sequence: TGTGCCAGTAGTATAGTTATTAGGACAGGGGATTTAAAGCCCCAGCATTTT.

The rearrangement joins TRBV4-2 to TRBJ1-5; D is possibly TRBD1 (6 bases). V lost 0 bases and J 0 bases, leaving 15 bases between the germline ends. CDR1 is LGHNA and CDR2 is YNFKEQ in the germline V gene. The CDR3 has 18 amino acids. The CDR3 DNA reads as TGTGCCAGCAGCCAAGATCGGGGGGGCCAACTTAGCAATCAGCCCCAGCATTTT. As protein: CASSQDRGGQLSNQPQHF.

The chain employs TRBV15 and TRBJ2-1, with a possible D match to TRBD1 (7 bases). Trimming removed 3 bases from V and 0 bases from J, with 12 bases in between. Germline assignment: CDR1 LNHNV and CDR2 YYDKDF (reference sequence). The CDR3 length is 16 residues. This chain's CDR3 is CATSSLQGGSYNEQFF. In DNA form, the CDR3 reads TGTGCCACCAGCAGTCTTCAGGGGGGCTCCTACAATGAGCAGTTCTTC.

The rearrangement joins TRBV5-5 to TRBJ1-4; the match to TRBD1 covers 9 bases. CDR1 SGHKS and CDR2 YYEKEE come from the germline V gene (reference sequence). The trim removed 4 bases at V and 8 bases at J, leaving 12 bases unmatched. The CDR3 loop spans 16 amino acids. The CDR3 here is CASSTSTGGGKEKLFF. As DNA, the CDR3 is TGTGCCAGCAGCACCTCAACAGGGGGCGGCAAAGAAAAACTGTTTTTT. The full variable domain, rest sourced from reference TRBV5-5 and TRBJ1-4, is DAGVTQSPTHLIKTRGQQVTLRCSPISGHKSVSWYQQVLGQGPQFIFQYYEKEERGRGNFPDRFSARQFPNYSSELNVNALLLGDSALYLCASSTSTGGGKEKLFFGSGTQLSVL.

The rearrangement joins TRBV2 to TRBJ2-1, with 9 positions matching TRBD2. Germline V gene lookup returns CDR1 SNHLY and CDR2 FYNNEI. J gave up 7 bases and V 4 bases, and 8 bases lay outside the gene matches. This CDR3 has 15 residues. This chain's CDR3 is CASSVTRGGGNEQFF. The CDR3 nucleotides are TGTGCCAGCAGTGTAACGCGGGGGGGCGGGAATGAGCAGTTCTTC.

The chain links TRBV5-1 to TRBJ1-1, with 9 bases that match TRBD1. The CDR3 has 16 amino acids. V shed 0 bases and J 5 bases; nucleotides not matched to a gene: 8. Germline V gene data show CDR1 as SGHRS and CDR2 as YFSETQ. The CDR3 protein is CASSLAGTGRGTEAFF. CDR3 nucleotide sequence: TGCGCCAGCAGCTTGGCAGGGACAGGGCGGGGGACTGAAGCTTTCTTT.

The rearrangement uses TRBV7-6 and TRBJ2-2; 10 nucleotides line up with TRBD2. With V trimmed by 3 bases and J by 5 bases, 9 bases remained unmatched. The CDR3 covers 17 residues. Germline V CDR1 and CDR2: SGHVS, FNYEAQ. Here the CDR3 reads CASSFRGLAVVTGELFF. The CDR3 DNA is TGTGCCAGCAGCTTCCGCGGACTAGCGGTGGTGACCGGGGAGCTGTTTTTT. The full variable domain, its missing parts supplied by reference TRBV7-6 and TRBJ2-2, is GAGVSQSPRYKVTKRGQDVALRCDPISGHVSLYWYRQALGQGPEFLTYFNYEAQQDKSGLPNDRFSAERPEGSISTLTIQRTEQRDSAMYRCASSFRGLAVVTGELFFGEGSRLTVL.

The chain employs TRBV5-6 and TRBJ2-4, with D uncertain. This CDR3 comprises 14 residues. V was shortened by 6 bases and J by 0 bases, with 10 bases between the two germline ends. Germline values: CDR1 SGHDT, CDR2 YYEEEE. CDR3 loop: CASNFRVAKNIQYF. CDR3 sequence (DNA): TGTGCCAGCAACTTCCGCGTAGCCAAAAACATTCAGTACTTC.

V and J are TRBV5-5 and TRBJ1-1; maybe TRBD1 (5 bases). This CDR3 is 13 amino acids long. V was cut by 4 bases and J by 1 base, with 8 bases left in between. Germline CDR1 reads SGHKS; CDR2 reads YYEKEE (reference sequence). CDR3 residues: CASSRQGNTEAFF. For the CDR3, the DNA is TGTGCCAGCAGCCGCCAGGGGAACACTGAAGCTTTCTTT.

The chain couples TRBV18 to TRBJ1-1; weak D call: TRBD1 (5 bases). The V end was cut by 7 bases, the J end by 6 bases, with 18 bases between. The CDR3 is 14 residues long. CDR1 is KGHSH, CDR2 LQKENI, per germline. CDR3 protein: CASFGGVRSPEAFF. The CDR3 DNA reads TGTGCCAGCTTTGGGGGGGTCAGAAGTCCTGAAGCTTTCTTT.

In its sample, this clone was seen a few times. J is TRBJ1-6 and V is TRBV27; TRBD1 is a possible D gene (5 bases). V lost 5 bases and J 14 bases, leaving 10 bases between the germline ends. Germline V gene lookup returns CDR1 MNHEY and CDR2 SMNVEV (reference sequence). There are 11 residues in the CDR3. CDR3 region: CASSRGGALHF. The CDR3 region has the DNA TGTGCCAGCAGTCGGGGAGGGGCCCTCCACTTT.

This clone was found once. The V and J genes are TRBV29-1 and TRBJ2-1, with D tentatively TRBD2 (5 bases). Per germline, CDR1 SQVTM and CDR2 ANQGSEA. Trimming took 6 bases from V and 12 from J, leaving 15 bases between them. The CDR3 is 11 amino acids. CDR3 amino acids: CSVEDFRGQFF. Written as DNA, the CDR3 is TGCAGCGTGGAGGACTTTCGGGGGCAGTTCTTC.

V and J are TRBV19 and TRBJ1-5, with a weak D call TRBD1 (6 bases). The CDR3 runs 16 residues. Trimming pared 5 bases from V and 3 bases from J, leaving 17 bases between. CDR1 LNHDA and CDR2 SQIVND come from the germline V gene (reference sequence). This chain's CDR3 is CASSSRPGHTNQPQHF. The CDR3 nucleotides are TGTGCCAGTAGTTCACGCCCGGGACATACCAATCAGCCCCAGCATTTT. The variable domain in full, completed from reference TRBV19 and TRBJ1-5, reads DGGITQSPKYLFRKEGQNVTLSCEQNLNHDAMYWYRQDPGQGLRLIYYSQIVNDFQKGDIAEGYSVSREKKESFPLTVTSAQKNPTAFYLCASSSRPGHTNQPQHFGDGTRLSIL.

This chain connects TRBV30 to TRBJ1-2; 10 bases map to TRBD1. The CDR3 spans 13 residues. Germline trimming cut 1 base from V and 8 bases from J; bases unmatched to any gene: 4. The V gene's germline CDR1 is GTSNPN and CDR2 SVGIG (reference sequence). CDR3: CAWSAGQGLGYTF. Written as DNA, the CDR3 is TGTGCCTGGAGTGCGGGACAGGGGTTAGGCTACACCTTC. The variable domain in full, with the rest retrieved from reference TRBV30 and TRBJ1-2, is SQTIHQWPATLVQPVGSPLSLECTVEGTSNPNLYWYRQAAGRGLQLLFYSVGIGQISSEVPQNLSASRPQDRQFILSSKKLLLSDSGFYLCAWSAGQGLGYTFGSGTRLTVV.

The chain links TRBV7-8 to TRBJ2-1; 9 nucleotides match TRBD2. The V segment lost 5 bases and the J segment 5 bases; nucleotides outside the gene matches: 7. CDR3 length equals 15 residues. Germline CDR1 reads SGHVS; CDR2 reads FQNEAQ. The CDR3: CASSGSAGGDNEQFF. CDR3 in DNA: TGTGCCAGCAGCGGCTCAGCGGGGGGAGACAATGAGCAGTTCTTC.

The chain couples TRBV5-6 to TRBJ2-3; tentative D call: TRBD2 (5 bases). The CDR3 consists of 14 residues. Trimming shortened V by 4 bases and J by 1 base, and 10 bases separated the two germline ends. Germline CDR1 is SGHDT and CDR2 is YYEEEE. CDR3 protein: CASSPFGGTDTQYF. The CDR3 DNA reads TGTGCCAGCAGCCCTTTCGGGGGCACAGATACGCAGTATTTT.

This chain connects TRBV10-2 to TRBJ2-1, with no clear D. The CDR3 runs to 11 residues. Germline loops: CDR1 WSHSY, CDR2 SAAADI. With 7 bases removed from V and 8 bases from J, the gap between germline ends came to 9 bases. CDR3 bases: TGCGCCAGCACCCCACTTGATGAGCAGTTCTTC. This codes for CASTPLDEQFF.

The J gene is TRBJ2-2, the V gene TRBV6-1; 8 nucleotides align to TRBD1. Germline-derived CDR1 and CDR2 are MNHNS and SASEGT. With V trimmed by 4 bases and J by 4 bases, 2 bases remained unmatched. This CDR3 comprises 14 residues. CDR3: CASSVQGVTGELFF. The CDR3 DNA follows: TGTGCCAGCAGTGTACAGGGGGTCACCGGGGAGCTGTTTTTT.

V gene TRBV6-1 combines with J gene TRBJ1-2; D is unclear. Germline CDR1 is MNHNS and CDR2 is SASEGT. The CDR3 consists of 10 residues. V was shortened by 2 bases and J by 13 bases, with 8 bases between the two germline ends. The CDR3 protein is CASSELVPTF. In nucleotides, the CDR3 is TGTGCCAGCAGTGAACTCGTCCCCACCTTC.